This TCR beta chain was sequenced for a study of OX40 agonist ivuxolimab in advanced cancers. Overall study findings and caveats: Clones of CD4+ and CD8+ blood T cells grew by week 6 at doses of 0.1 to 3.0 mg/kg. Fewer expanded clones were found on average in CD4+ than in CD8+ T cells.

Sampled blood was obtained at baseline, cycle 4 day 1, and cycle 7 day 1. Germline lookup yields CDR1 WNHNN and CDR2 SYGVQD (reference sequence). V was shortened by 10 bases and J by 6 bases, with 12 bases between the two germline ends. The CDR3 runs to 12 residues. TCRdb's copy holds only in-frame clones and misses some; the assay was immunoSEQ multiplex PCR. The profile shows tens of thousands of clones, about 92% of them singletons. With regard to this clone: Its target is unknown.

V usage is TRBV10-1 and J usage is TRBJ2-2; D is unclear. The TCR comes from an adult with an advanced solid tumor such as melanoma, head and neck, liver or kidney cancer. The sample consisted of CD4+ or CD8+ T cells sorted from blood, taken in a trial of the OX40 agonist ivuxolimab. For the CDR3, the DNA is TGCGCCACCTCCCATTATCCCGGGGAGCTGTTTTTT. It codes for CATSHYPGELFF.